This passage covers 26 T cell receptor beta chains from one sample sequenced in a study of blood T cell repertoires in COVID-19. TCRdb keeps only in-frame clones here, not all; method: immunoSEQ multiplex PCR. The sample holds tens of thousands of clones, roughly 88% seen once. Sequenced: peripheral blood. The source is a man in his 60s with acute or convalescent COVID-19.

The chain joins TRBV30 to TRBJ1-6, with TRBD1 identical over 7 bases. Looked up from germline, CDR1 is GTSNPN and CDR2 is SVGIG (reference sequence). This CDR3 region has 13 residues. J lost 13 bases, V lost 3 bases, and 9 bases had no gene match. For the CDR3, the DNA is TGTGCCTGGAGGGGACAGTCGGTTTCCCCCCTCCACTTT. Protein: CAWRGQSVSPLHF.

Here the CDR3 reads CASSTKIASSYNEQFF. DNA of the CDR3: TGTGCCAGTAGTACCAAAATAGCGAGCTCCTACAATGAGCAGTTCTTC. The V call is TRBV19, the J call TRBJ2-1; weak D call: TRBD2 (5 bases). The CDR3 has 16 amino acids. The V end was cut by 4 bases, the J end by 0 bases, with 13 bases between. The germline gives CDR1 LNHDA, CDR2 SQIVND (reference sequence).

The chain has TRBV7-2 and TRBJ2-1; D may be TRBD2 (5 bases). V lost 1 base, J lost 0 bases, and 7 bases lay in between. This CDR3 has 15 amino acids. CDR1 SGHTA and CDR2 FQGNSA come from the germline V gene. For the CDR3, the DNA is TGTGCCAGCAGCTTAGTAGGGAGCTCCTACAATGAGCAGTTCTTC. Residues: CASSLVGSSYNEQFF. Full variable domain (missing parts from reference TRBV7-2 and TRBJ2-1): GAGVSQSPSNKVTEKGKDVELRCDPISGHTALYWYRQSLGQGLEFLIYFQGNSAPDKSGLPSDRFSAERTGGSVSTLTIQRTQQEDSAVYLCASSLVGSSYNEQFFGPGTRLTVL.

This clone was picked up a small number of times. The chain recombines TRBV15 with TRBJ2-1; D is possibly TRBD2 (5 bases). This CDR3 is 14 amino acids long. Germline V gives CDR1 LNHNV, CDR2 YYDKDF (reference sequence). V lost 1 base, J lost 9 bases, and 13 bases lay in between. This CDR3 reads CATSRVYDRGEQFF. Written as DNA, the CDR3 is TGTGCCACCAGCAGAGTTTACGATCGGGGTGAGCAGTTCTTC.

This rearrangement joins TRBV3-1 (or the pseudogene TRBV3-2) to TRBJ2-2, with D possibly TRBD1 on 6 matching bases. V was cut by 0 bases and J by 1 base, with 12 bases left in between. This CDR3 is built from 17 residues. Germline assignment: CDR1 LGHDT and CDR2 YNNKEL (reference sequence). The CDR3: CASSQDQGRGNTGELFF. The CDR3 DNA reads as TGTGCCAGCAGCCAAGATCAGGGGCGAGGGAACACCGGGGAGCTGTTTTTT.

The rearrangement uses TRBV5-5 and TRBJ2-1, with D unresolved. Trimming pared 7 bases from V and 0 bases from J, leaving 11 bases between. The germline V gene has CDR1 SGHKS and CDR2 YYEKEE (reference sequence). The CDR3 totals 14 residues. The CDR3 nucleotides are TGTGCCAGCCGCTCCACGAGCTCCTACAATGAGCAGTTCTTC. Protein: CASRSTSSYNEQFF.

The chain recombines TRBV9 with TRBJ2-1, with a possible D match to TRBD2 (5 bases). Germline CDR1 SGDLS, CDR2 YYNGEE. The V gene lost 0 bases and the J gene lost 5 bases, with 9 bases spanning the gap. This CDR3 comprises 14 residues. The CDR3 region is CASSVAWRDNEQFF. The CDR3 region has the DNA TGTGCCAGCAGCGTAGCTTGGCGGGACAATGAGCAGTTCTTC.

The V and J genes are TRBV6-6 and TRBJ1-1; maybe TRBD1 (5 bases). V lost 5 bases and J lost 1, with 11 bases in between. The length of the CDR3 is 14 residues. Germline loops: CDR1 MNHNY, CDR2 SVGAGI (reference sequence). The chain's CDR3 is CASSPTQGNTEAFF. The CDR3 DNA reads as TGTGCCAGCAGTCCCACCCAGGGGAACACTGAAGCTTTCTTT.

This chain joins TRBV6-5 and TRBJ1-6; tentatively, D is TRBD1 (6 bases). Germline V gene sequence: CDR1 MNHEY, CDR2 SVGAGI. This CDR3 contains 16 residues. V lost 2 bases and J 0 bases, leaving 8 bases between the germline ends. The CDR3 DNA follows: TGTGCCAGCAGTTACGACAGGAGCTCCTATAATTCACCCCTCCACTTT. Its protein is CASSYDRSSYNSPLHF.

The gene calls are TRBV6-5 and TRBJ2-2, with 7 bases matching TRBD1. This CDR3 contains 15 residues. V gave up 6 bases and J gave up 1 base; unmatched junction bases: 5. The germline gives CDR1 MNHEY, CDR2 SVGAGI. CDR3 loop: CASSRDRVNTGELFF. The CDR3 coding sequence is TGTGCCAGCAGCCGTGACAGGGTGAACACCGGGGAGCTGTTTTTT.

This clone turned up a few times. As DNA, the CDR3 is TGTGCCAGCAGCTTAGATTCCAGGCAAAAAAAACTCCCGGTTCAGCCCCAGCATTTT. It yields the protein CASSLDSRQKKLPVQPQHF. The chain has TRBV7-2 and TRBJ1-5, with no clear D. Trimming pared 1 base from V and 6 bases from J, leaving 25 bases between. CDR3 length: 19 residues. Germline V CDR1 and CDR2: SGHTA, FQGNSA.

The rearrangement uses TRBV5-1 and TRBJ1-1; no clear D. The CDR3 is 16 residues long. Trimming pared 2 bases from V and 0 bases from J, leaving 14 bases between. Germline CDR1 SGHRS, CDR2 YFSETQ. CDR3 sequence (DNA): TGCGCCAGCAGCTTTCTTTCCCGTCGGGTGAACACTGAAGCTTTCTTT. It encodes CASSFLSRRVNTEAFF.

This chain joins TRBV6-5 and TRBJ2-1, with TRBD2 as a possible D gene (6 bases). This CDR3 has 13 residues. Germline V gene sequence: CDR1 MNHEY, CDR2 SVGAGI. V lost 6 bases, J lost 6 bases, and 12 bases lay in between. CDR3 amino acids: CASRVGGLNEQFF. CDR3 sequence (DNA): TGTGCCAGCAGAGTCGGGGGACTCAATGAGCAGTTCTTC.

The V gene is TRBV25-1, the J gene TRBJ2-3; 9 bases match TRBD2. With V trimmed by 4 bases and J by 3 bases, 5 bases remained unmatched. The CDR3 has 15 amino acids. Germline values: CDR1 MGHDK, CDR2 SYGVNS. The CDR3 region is CASSAAGGRTDTQYF. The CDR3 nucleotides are TGTGCCAGCAGTGCAGCGGGGGGCAGGACAGATACGCAGTATTTT.

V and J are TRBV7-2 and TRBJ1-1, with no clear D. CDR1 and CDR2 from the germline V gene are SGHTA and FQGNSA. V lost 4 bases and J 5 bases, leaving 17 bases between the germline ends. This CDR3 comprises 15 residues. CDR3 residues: CASSSRGPYETEAFF. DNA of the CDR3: TGTGCCAGCAGCTCCCGCGGCCCCTACGAGACTGAAGCTTTCTTT. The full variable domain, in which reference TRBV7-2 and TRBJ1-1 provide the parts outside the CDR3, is GAGVSQSPSNKVTEKGKDVELRCDPISGHTALYWYRQSLGQGLEFLIYFQGNSAPDKSGLPSDRFSAERTGGSVSTLTIQRTQQEDSAVYLCASSSRGPYETEAFFGQGTRLTVV.

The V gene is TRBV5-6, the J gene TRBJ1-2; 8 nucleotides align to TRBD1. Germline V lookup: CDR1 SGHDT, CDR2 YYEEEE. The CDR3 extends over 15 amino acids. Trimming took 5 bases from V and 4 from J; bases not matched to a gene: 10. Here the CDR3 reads CASRRTTGTGYGYTF. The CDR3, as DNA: TGTGCCAGCAGACGAACTACCGGGACAGGCTATGGCTACACCTTC.

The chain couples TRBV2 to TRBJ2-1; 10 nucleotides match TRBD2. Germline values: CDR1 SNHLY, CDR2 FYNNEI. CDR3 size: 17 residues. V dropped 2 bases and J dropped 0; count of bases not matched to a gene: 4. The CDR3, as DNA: TGTGCCAGCAGTGAACCCCCTAGCGGGGGCTCCTACAATGAGCAGTTCTTC. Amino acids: CASSEPPSGGSYNEQFF.

CDR3 amino acids: CASSLPTFLRDRGLRRYEQYF. DNA of the CDR3: TGTGCCAGCAGTTTACCTACTTTTCTTAGGGACAGGGGGCTTAGGAGATACGAGCAGTACTTC. This chain links TRBV27 with TRBJ2-7; 12 bases are shared with TRBD1. CDR1 and CDR2 (germline): MNHEY, SMNVEV (reference sequence). V trimming: 2 bases; J trimming: 4 bases; junction bases outside the gene matches: 21. The CDR3 runs 21 residues.

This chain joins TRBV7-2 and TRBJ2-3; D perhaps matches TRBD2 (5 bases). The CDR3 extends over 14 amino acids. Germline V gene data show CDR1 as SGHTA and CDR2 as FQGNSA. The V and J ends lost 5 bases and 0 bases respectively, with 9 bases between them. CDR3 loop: CASSPQRSTDTQYF. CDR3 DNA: TGTGCCAGCAGCCCCCAGCGGAGCACAGATACGCAGTATTTT.

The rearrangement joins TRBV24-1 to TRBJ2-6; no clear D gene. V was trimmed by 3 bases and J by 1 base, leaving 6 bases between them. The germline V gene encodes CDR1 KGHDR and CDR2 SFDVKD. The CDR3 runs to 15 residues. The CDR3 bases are TGTGCCACCAGTGATCGCAGGTCTGGGGCCAACGTCCTGACTTTC. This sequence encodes CATSDRRSGANVLTF.

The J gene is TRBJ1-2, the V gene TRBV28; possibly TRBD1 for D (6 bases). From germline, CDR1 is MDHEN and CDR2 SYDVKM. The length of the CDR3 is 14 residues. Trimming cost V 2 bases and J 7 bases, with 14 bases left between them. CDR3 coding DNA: TGTGCCAGCAGTTTAGCCAGGGGAATGGGTGGCTACACCTTC. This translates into CASSLARGMGGYTF.

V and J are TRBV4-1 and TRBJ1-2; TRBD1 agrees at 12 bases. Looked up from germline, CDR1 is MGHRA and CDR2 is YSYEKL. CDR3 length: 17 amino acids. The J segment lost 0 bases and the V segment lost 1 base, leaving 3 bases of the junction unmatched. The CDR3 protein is CASSQGGTGGANYGYTF. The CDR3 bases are TGCGCCAGCAGCCAAGGAGGGACAGGGGGCGCTAACTATGGCTACACCTTC.

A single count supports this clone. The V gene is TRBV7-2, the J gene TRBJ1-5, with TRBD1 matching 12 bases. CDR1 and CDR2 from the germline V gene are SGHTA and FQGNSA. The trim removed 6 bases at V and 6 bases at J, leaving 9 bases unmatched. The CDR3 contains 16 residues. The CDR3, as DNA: TGTGCCAGCAGTTTTAGTGGGACAGGGGGCGGTCAGCCCCAGCATTTT. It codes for CASSFSGTGGGQPQHF.

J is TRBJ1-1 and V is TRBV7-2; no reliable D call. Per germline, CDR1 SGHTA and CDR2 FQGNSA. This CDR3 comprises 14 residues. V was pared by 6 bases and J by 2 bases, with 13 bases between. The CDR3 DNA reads TGTGCCAGCAGAGTCGCTCGGGTCAACACTGAAGCTTTCTTT. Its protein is CASRVARVNTEAFF.

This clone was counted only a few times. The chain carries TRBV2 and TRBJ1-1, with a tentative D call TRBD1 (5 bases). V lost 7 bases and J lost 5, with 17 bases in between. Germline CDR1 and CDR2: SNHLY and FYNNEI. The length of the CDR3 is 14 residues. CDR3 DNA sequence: TGTGCCAGCAAGCCCGACAGTCACAGGACTGAAGCTTTCTTT. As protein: CASKPDSHRTEAFF.

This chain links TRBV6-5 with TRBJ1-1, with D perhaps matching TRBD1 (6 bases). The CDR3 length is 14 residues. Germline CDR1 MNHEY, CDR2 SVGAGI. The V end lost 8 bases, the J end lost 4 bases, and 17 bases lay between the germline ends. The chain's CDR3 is CASRPTGLITEAFF. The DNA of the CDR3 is TGTGCCAGCCGACCCACAGGGCTCATCACTGAAGCTTTCTTT.